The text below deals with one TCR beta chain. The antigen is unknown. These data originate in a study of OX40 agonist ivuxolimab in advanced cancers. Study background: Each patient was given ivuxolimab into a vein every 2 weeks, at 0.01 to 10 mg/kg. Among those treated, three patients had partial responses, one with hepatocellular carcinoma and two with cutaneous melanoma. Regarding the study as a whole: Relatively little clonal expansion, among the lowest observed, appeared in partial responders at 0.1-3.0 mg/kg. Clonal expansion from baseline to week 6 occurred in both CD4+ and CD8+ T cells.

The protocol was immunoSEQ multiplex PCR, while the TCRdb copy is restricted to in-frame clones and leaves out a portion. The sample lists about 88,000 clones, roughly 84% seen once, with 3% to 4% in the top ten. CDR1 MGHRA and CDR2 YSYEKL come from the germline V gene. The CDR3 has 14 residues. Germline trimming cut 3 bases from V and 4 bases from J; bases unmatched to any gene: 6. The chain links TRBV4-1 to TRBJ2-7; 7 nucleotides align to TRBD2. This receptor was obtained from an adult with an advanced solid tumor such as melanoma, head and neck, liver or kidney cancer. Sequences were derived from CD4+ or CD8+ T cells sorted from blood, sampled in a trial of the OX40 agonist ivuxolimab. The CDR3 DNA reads TGCGCCAGCAGCCACCGACGGGGGGAGTACGAGCAGTACTTC. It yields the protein CASSHRRGEYEQYF.